What follows is one TCR beta chain and its context. This clone appeared once. Its recognized antigen is unknown. Base qualities are not at hand, and no much larger clone is one base apart. The germline V gene yields SNHLY for CDR1 and FYNNEI for CDR2. The CDR3 contains 12 residues, cysteine and phenylalanine counted. Just the 36-base CDR3 DNA is kept, in frame starting at base 1. Clipping removes 9 bases from V and 1 base from J, with 3 as the unmatched junction base count. The data were obtained in a study of T cells in localized non-small cell lung cancer (dated by TCRdb to about 2020). General notes on the study: Comparing tumors with uninvolved tumor-adjacent lungs, the study looked at the T cell repertoires of hundreds of patients with early-stage NSCLC. The cohort comprised under 250 treatment-naïve NSCLC patients with resected, localized lung tumors. The mean age of the NSCLC patients was about 70 years, with 130 or so men and 85 to 110 women.

Broad study findings and their caveats: Uninvolved tumor-adjacent lung showed the highest T cell clonality, higher than tumor, which suggests more focused antigenic responses in the adjacent lung. Because multi-region sequencing of the tumors was not done, intratumor heterogeneity could not be ruled out. Since the design was exploratory, TCR variables were selected using unadjusted p-values with no false-discovery rate correction. A median of 57 of the top 100 tumor clones turned up in the paired uninvolved adjacent lung, and roughly 28 of those clones also ranked among the top 100 of that same adjacent lung. Longer overall survival was associated with higher blood T cell density, whereas shorter survival was associated with higher adjacent-lung clonality.

TCR beta CDR3 regions were sequenced from DNA using the immunoSEQ Assay. The study's processing was this. To compute T cell density, TCR beta template counts were normalized to usable DNA, which was estimated by amplifying housekeeping genes. Richness was estimated using the preseqR package, with extrapolation to 400,000 templates for PBMC samples and to 120,000 templates for tissue samples. Clonality was defined as one minus Pielou's evenness. Tissue-enriched TCRs were identified by differential abundance testing using productive amino-acid clonotypes, minimum total count 5 and alpha 0.1. The Jaccard Index and the Morisita Overlap Index were used to measure how much the repertoires overlapped between compartments. GLIPH grouped TCR beta CDR3s together with public tetramer-defined viral CDR3s, and a viral motif had to include at least three viral sequences and show V-gene enrichment. Sourced from immuneACCESS, this table was stored by TCRdb with only in-frame sequences that have V and J called. A share of the clones is absent; for the studies checked, an unresolved V gene accounts for under half, and the remainder has no known explanation. V, J and clone size reflect that table, while D and trimming were determined from the DNA. For this sample there are around 130,000 clones; roughly 90% appear just once. The top ten clones comprise 1.5% to 2% of the sample.

At diagnosis, tumor, uninvolved tumor-adjacent lung and peripheral blood were collected and then preserved as a mix of FFPE and fresh-frozen material. For TCR repertoire profiling, blood samples were analyzed as peripheral blood mononuclear cells. The clonotype comes from a female donor aged 60 or older with stage I lung adenocarcinoma. The source was peripheral blood, collected before any cancer treatment. Here the chain combines TRBV2 and TRBJ2-7; 7 middle bases align to TRBD1. The DNA reads TGTGCCAGACAGGGGCAATCCTACGAGCAGTACTTC. Its product reads: CARQGQSYEQYF.